The rows below give T cell receptor beta chains drawn from one sample of a study of T cell repertoires in cytomegalovirus infection. Their recognized antigens are unknown. TCRdb reprocessed the reads via MiXCR and lists one record per CDR3 protein. The sample lists about 110,000 distinct CDR3 sequences; around 31% were seen once. The sequencing here drew on CD8+ T cells from cultured PBMCs, taken from culture after CMV antigen stimulation. All receptors derive from a human donor in good health (CMV status not recorded). Some clones in this sample may be carry-over from other donors' samples. The CDR3 runs from the conserved cysteine through the conserved F or W. The D gene is left open where the match is weak. Clone size is shown for a subset of rows, as once, few, many or a class of expanded clone.

J: TRBJ2-1
size: -
D: TRBD2
V: TRBV5-1
DNA: TGCGCCAGCAGCTTGGAGGTTAGCGGGGGGGCCTTCTACAATGAGCAGTTCTTC
CDR3: CASSLEVSGGAFYNEQFF

J: TRBJ2-4
size: -
D: TRBD1
V: TRBV6-1
DNA: TGTGCCAGCAGTGACTATGGACAGGAATGGGGCATTCAGTACTTC
CDR3: CASSDYGQEWGIQYF

J: TRBJ2-1
size: large
D: TRBD2
V: TRBV7-3
DNA: TGTGCCAGCAGCTTACGGCCTAGCGGGGGCCTCGGGAATGAGCAGTTCTTC
CDR3: CASSLRPSGGLGNEQFF

J: TRBJ1-2
size: many
D: -
V: TRBV5-5
DNA: TGTGCCAGCAGCTTACACCCATCCGGGACCCAAGAAGGGGATGGCTACACCTTC
CDR3: CASSLHPSGTQEGDGYTF

J: TRBJ1-1
size: few
D: -
V: TRBV7-9
DNA: TGTGCCAGCAGCTTAGCGCGGGTACCCACCACGGAAGCTTTCTTT
CDR3: CASSLARVPTTEAFF

J: TRBJ2-7
size: -
D: -
V: TRBV6-1
DNA: TGTGCCAGCAGTGAAAGCTGGGGTTACGAGCAGTACTTC
CDR3: CASSESWGYEQYF

J: TRBJ2-1
size: few
D: -
V: TRBV10-3
DNA: TGTGCCATCAGTGAGTTTTCTAGCCTAATTAGAGATGAGCAGTTCTTC
CDR3: CAISEFSSLIRDEQFF

J: TRBJ2-1
size: -
D: TRBD2
V: TRBV25-1
DNA: TGTGCCAGCAGTGAAGGGAGCGGGGGGACCTACAATGAGCAGTTCTTC
CDR3: CASSEGSGGTYNEQFF

J: TRBJ2-7
size: few
D: -
V: TRBV6-1
DNA: TGTGCCAGCAGCACCGAAGGGGGGTACGAGCAGTACTTC
CDR3: CASSTEGGYEQYF

J: TRBJ1-5
size: many
D: -
V: TRBV6-6
DNA: TGTGCCAGCAGTTACACGAATAGCAATCAGCCCCAGCATTTT
CDR3: CASSYTNSNQPQHF

J: TRBJ2-7
size: -
D: TRBD1
V: TRBV6-2/TRBV6-3
DNA: TGTGCCAGCAGTTACTCAGGGACAGTTCCCTCCTACGAGCAGTACTTC
CDR3: CASSYSGTVPSYEQYF

J: TRBJ1-2
size: many
D: TRBD1
V: TRBV11-2
DNA: TGTGCCAGCAGCTTGTACAGGGGGTATGGCTACACCTTC
CDR3: CASSLYRGYGYTF

J: TRBJ2-1
size: many
D: TRBD2
V: TRBV12-3/TRBV12-4
DNA: TGTGCCAGCAGCGGGGGGGCGGCGTCCTACAATGAGCAGTTCTTC
CDR3: CASSGGAASYNEQFF

J: TRBJ1-4
size: many
D: -
V: TRBV7-8
DNA: TGTGCCAGCAGTTCCAATAAACGGTCAGAAGAAAAACTGTTTTTT
CDR3: CASSSNKRSEEKLFF

J: TRBJ1-6
size: -
D: -
V: TRBV6-5
DNA: TGTGCCAGCAGTTACTTCCTGTTTGATTCACCCCTCCACTTT
CDR3: CASSYFLFDSPLHF

J: TRBJ2-7
size: many
D: TRBD1
V: TRBV20-1
DNA: TGCAGTGCTAGGGACAGGGGTTACTACGAGCAGTACTTC
CDR3: CSARDRGYYEQYF

J: TRBJ1-1
size: -
D: TRBD1
V: TRBV5-1
DNA: TGCGCCAGCAGCTTGGTATGGGACAGGGCTGACACTGAAGCTTTCTTT
CDR3: CASSLVWDRADTEAFF

J: TRBJ2-1
size: -
D: -
V: TRBV7-2
DNA: TGTGCCAGCAGCTTAGGGCGACTAGAATCGCTCTTC
CDR3: CASSLGRLESLF

J: TRBJ2-3
size: -
D: TRBD2
V: TRBV4-1
DNA: TGCGCCAGCAGCCAACTAGCGGGGAGCACAGATACGCAGTATTTT
CDR3: CASSQLAGSTDTQYF

J: TRBJ1-2
size: few
D: -
V: TRBV2
DNA: TGTGCCAGCAGTGATAGGGGGAACTATGGCTACACCTTC
CDR3: CASSDRGNYGYTF

J: TRBJ1-5
size: few
D: TRBD1
V: TRBV15
DNA: TGTGCCACCAGCGAACAGGGGGCGGCCAATCAGCCCCAGCATTTT
CDR3: CATSEQGAANQPQHF

J: TRBJ2-1
size: few
D: TRBD2
V: TRBV7-6
DNA: TGTGCCAGCAGCCACGGACTAGCGGACTACAATGAGCAGTTCTTC
CDR3: CASSHGLADYNEQFF

J: TRBJ2-5
size: -
D: -
V: TRBV28
DNA: TGTGCCAGCAGTGTTGGACAGCAAGAGACCCAGTACTTC
CDR3: CASSVGQQETQYF

J: TRBJ1-5
size: once
D: -
V: TRBV27
DNA: TGTGCCAGCAGTTTAACCGTTGGTCAGCCCCAGCATTTT
CDR3: CASSLTVGQPQHF

J: TRBJ2-6
size: many
D: -
V: TRBV12-3/TRBV12-4
DNA: TGTGCCAGCAGTTTAGCTTGGCACGCTGGGGCCAACGTCCTGACTTTC
CDR3: CASSLAWHAGANVLTF

J: TRBJ1-6
size: many
D: -
V: TRBV6-1
DNA: TGTGCCAGCAGCGCCGTCACAGGACCCAATTCACCCCTCCACTTT
CDR3: CASSAVTGPNSPLHF

J: TRBJ2-1
size: -
D: TRBD2
V: TRBV19
DNA: TGTGCCAGTAGTATCTCCCTTACGGGGGGCTCCTACAATGAGCAGTTCTTC
CDR3: CASSISLTGGSYNEQFF

J: TRBJ2-3
size: -
D: -
V: TRBV9
DNA: TGTGCCAGCAGCGTAGAGGGGGGCCCTACGACGGATACGCAGTATTTT
CDR3: CASSVEGGPTTDTQYF

J: TRBJ2-7
size: -
D: -
V: TRBV6-5
DNA: TGTGCCAGCAGTTACTCTTTGGAGGGAATTAGCTCCTACGAGCAGTACTTC
CDR3: CASSYSLEGISSYEQYF

J: TRBJ2-7
size: -
D: -
V: TRBV19
DNA: TGTGCCAGTAGTTTTGTGCGGACAAGCTACGAGCAGTACTTC
CDR3: CASSFVRTSYEQYF

J: TRBJ1-1
size: -
D: -
V: TRBV7-9
DNA: TGTGCCAGCAGCTTAGCGGTACAAAATCCCGATTACACTGAAGCTTTCTTT
CDR3: CASSLAVQNPDYTEAFF

J: TRBJ2-3
size: -
D: -
V: TRBV7-3
DNA: TGTGCCAGCAGCTCCGGACAGAGCACAGATACGCAGTATTTT
CDR3: CASSSGQSTDTQYF

J: TRBJ1-1
size: -
D: -
V: TRBV6-6
DNA: TGTGCCAGCAGTTACGCGTTGGACGGATCGAACACTGAAGCTTTCTTT
CDR3: CASSYALDGSNTEAFF

J: TRBJ1-2
size: few
D: TRBD1
V: TRBV19
DNA: TGTGCCAGTAGTTCGCTCCTACTTGGGGGACAGGGGACCTATGGCTACACCTTC
CDR3: CASSSLLLGGQGTYGYTF

J: TRBJ2-1
size: -
D: -
V: TRBV7-6
DNA: TGTGCCAGCGCCCGGGGGGCGGGGCCCTACAATGAGCAGTTCTTC
CDR3: CASARGAGPYNEQFF

J: TRBJ2-1
size: many
D: -
V: TRBV7-2
DNA: TGTGCCAGCAGCTTACACGGGGCCAATGAGCAGTTCTTC
CDR3: CASSLHGANEQFF

J: TRBJ1-2
size: few
D: -
V: TRBV12-5
DNA: TGTGCTAGTGGTTTGGCGCTTGGGGCAGGGGATGGCTACACCTTC
CDR3: CASGLALGAGDGYTF

J: TRBJ1-1
size: many
D: -
V: TRBV6-2/TRBV6-3
DNA: TGTGCCAGCAGTTACTCGCGGACTGAAGCTTTCTTT
CDR3: CASSYSRTEAFF

J: TRBJ2-1
size: few
D: TRBD2
V: TRBV7-2
DNA: TGTGCCAGCAGCACCCTAGCGGGGGCGGACAATGAGCAGTTCTTC
CDR3: CASSTLAGADNEQFF

J: TRBJ2-4
size: once
D: TRBD2
V: TRBV5-6
DNA: TGTGCCAGCAGCTTTACTAGCGGGGGGCGGAAAATCAAAAACATTCAGTACTTC
CDR3: CASSFTSGGRKIKNIQYF

J: TRBJ1-1
size: few
D: -
V: TRBV7-9
DNA: TGTGCCAGCAGCTTAGTAGACAGGCCAGCTTTCTTT
CDR3: CASSLVDRPAFF

J: TRBJ2-1
size: many
D: -
V: TRBV7-8
DNA: TGTGCCAGCAGTCGAGGTGGGGGCGTCTTGTACAATGAGCAGTTCTTC
CDR3: CASSRGGGVLYNEQFF

J: TRBJ2-7
size: few
D: TRBD2
V: TRBV12-3/TRBV12-4
DNA: TGTGCCAGCAGCTACGGGGTCGGGAGGGACCCCGAGCAGTACTTC
CDR3: CASSYGVGRDPEQYF

J: TRBJ2-6
size: few
D: -
V: TRBV7-9
DNA: TGTGCCAGCAGCTCAGACCGAAGGGCCCCCGGGGCCAACGTCCTGACTTTC
CDR3: CASSSDRRAPGANVLTF

J: TRBJ2-5
size: -
D: TRBD2
V: TRBV15
DNA: TGTGCCACCAGCAGGGTCCTGACTAGCGCACAAGAGACCCAGTACTTC
CDR3: CATSRVLTSAQETQYF

J: TRBJ2-7
size: many
D: TRBD1
V: TRBV12-3/TRBV12-4
DNA: TGTGCCAGCAGTCAGGGGGTCTACAGCTCCTACGAGCAGTACTTC
CDR3: CASSQGVYSSYEQYF

J: TRBJ1-5
size: -
D: TRBD1
V: TRBV19
DNA: TGTGCCAGCGGACAGGGCGGCAATCAGCCCCAGCATTTT
CDR3: CASGQGGNQPQHF

J: TRBJ2-2
size: many
D: -
V: TRBV28
DNA: TGTGCCAGCAGTTTGTGGAATACGAACACCGGGGAGCTGTTTTTT
CDR3: CASSLWNTNTGELFF

J: TRBJ2-4
size: -
D: -
V: TRBV28
DNA: TGTGCCAGCAGTTTCTGGGGGGGCAATAAAGCCAAAAACATTCAGTACTTC
CDR3: CASSFWGGNKAKNIQYF

J: TRBJ2-1
size: many
D: TRBD2
V: TRBV7-9
DNA: TGTGCCAGCAGCTTCGGGGGGGCCCGGGATGAGCAGTTCTTC
CDR3: CASSFGGARDEQFF

J: TRBJ2-7
size: -
D: TRBD1
V: TRBV13
DNA: TGTGCCAGCAGCTCCGCACCGACAGGGCACGAGCAGTACTTC
CDR3: CASSSAPTGHEQYF

J: TRBJ2-7
size: -
D: TRBD1
V: TRBV7-2
DNA: TGTGCCAGCAGCCGGGGACAGGGGGAGAGGGAGCAGTACTTC
CDR3: CASSRGQGEREQYF

J: TRBJ1-5
size: -
D: -
V: TRBV6-2/TRBV6-3
DNA: TGTGCCAGCAGCCCTGGTCGTAGGACAGACAATCAGCCCCAGCATTTT
CDR3: CASSPGRRTDNQPQHF

J: TRBJ2-1
size: few
D: -
V: TRBV7-9
DNA: TGTGCCAGCAGGCAACAGGGTCGCTACAATGAGCAGTTCTTC
CDR3: CASRQQGRYNEQFF

J: TRBJ1-2
size: -
D: -
V: TRBV19
DNA: TGTGCCAGTAGTATCCCGACAGCGTACTATGGCTACACCTTC
CDR3: CASSIPTAYYGYTF

J: TRBJ2-2
size: -
D: TRBD1
V: TRBV25-1
DNA: TGTGCCAGCAGTGAAGGGGACAGCGCAGGGGAGCTGTTTTTT
CDR3: CASSEGDSAGELFF

J: TRBJ2-5
size: -
D: TRBD2
V: TRBV11-1
DNA: TGTGCCAGCAGCTTAGAGCGGGGGCCTACCCAGTACTTC
CDR3: CASSLERGPTQYF

J: TRBJ1-2
size: many
D: -
V: TRBV6-5
DNA: TGTGCCAGCAGTTATAACCCCCGGAGGGTTAACTATGGCTACACCTTC
CDR3: CASSYNPRRVNYGYTF

J: TRBJ2-3
size: few
D: -
V: TRBV19
DNA: TGTGCCAGTAGTATGGGACTGGGGTTTCAGTATTTT
CDR3: CASSMGLGFQYF

J: TRBJ1-4
size: -
D: TRBD1
V: TRBV9
DNA: TGTGCCAGCAGCGCGGAACAGGGGGCTCGGGAAAAACTGTTTTTT
CDR3: CASSAEQGAREKLFF